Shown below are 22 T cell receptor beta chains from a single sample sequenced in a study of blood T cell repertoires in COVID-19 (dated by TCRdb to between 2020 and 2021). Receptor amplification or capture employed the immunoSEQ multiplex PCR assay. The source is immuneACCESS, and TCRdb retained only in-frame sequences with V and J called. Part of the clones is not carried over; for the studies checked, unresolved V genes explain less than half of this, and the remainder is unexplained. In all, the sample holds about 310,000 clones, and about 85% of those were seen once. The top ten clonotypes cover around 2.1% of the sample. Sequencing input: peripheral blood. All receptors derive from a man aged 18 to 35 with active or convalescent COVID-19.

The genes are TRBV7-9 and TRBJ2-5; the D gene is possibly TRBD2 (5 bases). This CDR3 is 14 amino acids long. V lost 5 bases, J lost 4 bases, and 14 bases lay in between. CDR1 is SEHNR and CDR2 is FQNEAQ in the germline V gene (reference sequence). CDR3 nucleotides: TGTGCCAGCAGCCTCGAGGGAGATGGAGAGACCCAGTACTTC. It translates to CASSLEGDGETQYF.

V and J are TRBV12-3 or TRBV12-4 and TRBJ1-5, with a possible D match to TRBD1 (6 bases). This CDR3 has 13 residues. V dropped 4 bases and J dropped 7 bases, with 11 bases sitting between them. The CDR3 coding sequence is TGTGCCAGCAGTTCAGGGGTGAGGCAGCCCCAGCATTTT. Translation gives CASSSGVRQPQHF.

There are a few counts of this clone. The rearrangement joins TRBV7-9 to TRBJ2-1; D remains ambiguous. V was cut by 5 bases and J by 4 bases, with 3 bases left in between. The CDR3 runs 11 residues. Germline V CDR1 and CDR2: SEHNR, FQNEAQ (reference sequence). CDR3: CASSPYNEQFF. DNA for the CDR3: TGTGCCAGCAGCCCGTACAATGAGCAGTTCTTC. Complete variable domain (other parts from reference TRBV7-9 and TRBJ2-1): DTGVSQNPRHKITKRGQNVTFRCDPISEHNRLYWYRQTLGQGPEFLTYFQNEAQLEKSRLLSDRFSAERPKGSFSTLEIQRTEQGDSAMYLCASSPYNEQFFGPGTRLTVL.

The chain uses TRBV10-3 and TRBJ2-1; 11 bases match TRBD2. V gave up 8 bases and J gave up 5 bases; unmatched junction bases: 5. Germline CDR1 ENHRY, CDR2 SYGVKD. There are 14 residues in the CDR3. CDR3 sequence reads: CAIQPSGGNNEQFF. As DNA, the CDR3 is TGTGCCATCCAGCCTAGCGGGGGGAACAATGAGCAGTTCTTC.

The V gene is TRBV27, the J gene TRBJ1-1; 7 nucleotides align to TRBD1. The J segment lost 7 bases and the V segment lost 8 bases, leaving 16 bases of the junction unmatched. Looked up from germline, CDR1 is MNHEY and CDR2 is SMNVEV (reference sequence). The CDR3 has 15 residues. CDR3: CASRARKGARGEAFF. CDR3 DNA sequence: TGTGCCAGCCGCGCTCGAAAGGGGGCAAGGGGTGAAGCTTTCTTT.

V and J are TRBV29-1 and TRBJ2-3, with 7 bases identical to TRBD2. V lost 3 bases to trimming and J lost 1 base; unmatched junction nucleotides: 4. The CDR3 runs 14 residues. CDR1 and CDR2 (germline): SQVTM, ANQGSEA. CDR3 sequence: CSVDGGVRTDTQYF. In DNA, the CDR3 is TGCAGCGTTGATGGGGGGGTCCGCACAGATACGCAGTATTTT.

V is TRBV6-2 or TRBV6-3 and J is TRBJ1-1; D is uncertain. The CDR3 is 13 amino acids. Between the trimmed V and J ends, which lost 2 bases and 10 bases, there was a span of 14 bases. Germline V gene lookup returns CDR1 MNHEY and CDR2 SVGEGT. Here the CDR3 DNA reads TGTGCCAGCAGTTACATCGGGGTTGAAGGAGCTTTCTTT. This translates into CASSYIGVEGAFF.

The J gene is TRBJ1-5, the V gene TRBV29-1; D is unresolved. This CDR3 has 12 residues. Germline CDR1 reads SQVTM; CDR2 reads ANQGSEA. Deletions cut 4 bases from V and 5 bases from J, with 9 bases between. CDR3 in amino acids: CSVGARDQPQHF. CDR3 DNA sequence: TGCAGCGTTGGTGCCCGGGATCAGCCCCAGCATTTT.

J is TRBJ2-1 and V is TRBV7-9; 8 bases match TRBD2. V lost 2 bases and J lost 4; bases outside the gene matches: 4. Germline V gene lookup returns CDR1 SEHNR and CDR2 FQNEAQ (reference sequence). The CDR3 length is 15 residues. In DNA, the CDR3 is TGTGCCAGCAGCTTATACCTAGCGGGTTACAATGAGCAGTTCTTC. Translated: CASSLYLAGYNEQFF. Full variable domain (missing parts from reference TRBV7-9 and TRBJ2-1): DTGVSQNPRHKITKRGQNVTFRCDPISEHNRLYWYRQTLGQGPEFLTYFQNEAQLEKSRLLSDRFSAERPKGSFSTLEIQRTEQGDSAMYLCASSLYLAGYNEQFFGPGTRLTVL.

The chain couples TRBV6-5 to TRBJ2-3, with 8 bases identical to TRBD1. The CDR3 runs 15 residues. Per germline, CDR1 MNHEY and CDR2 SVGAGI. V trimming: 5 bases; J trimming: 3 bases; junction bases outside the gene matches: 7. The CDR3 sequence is CASSTTGVGTDTQYF. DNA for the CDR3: TGTGCCAGCAGTACGACAGGGGTAGGGACAGATACGCAGTATTTT.

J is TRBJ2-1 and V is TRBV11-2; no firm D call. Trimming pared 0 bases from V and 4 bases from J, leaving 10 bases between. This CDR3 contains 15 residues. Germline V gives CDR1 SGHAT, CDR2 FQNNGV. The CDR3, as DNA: TGTGCCAGCAGCTTAGATCTGAGTCTATACAATGAGCAGTTCTTC. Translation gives CASSLDLSLYNEQFF.

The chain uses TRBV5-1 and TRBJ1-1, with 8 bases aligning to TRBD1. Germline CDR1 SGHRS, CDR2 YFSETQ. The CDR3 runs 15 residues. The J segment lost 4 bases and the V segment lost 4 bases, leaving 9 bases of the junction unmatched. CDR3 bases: TGCGCCAGCAGCGTCCGGACAGGGATCTTCACTGAAGCTTTCTTT. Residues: CASSVRTGIFTEAFF.

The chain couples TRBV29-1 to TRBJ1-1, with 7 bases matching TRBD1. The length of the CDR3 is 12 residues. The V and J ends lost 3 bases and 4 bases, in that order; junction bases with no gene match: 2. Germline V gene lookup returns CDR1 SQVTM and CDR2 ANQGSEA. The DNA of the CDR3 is TGCAGCGTTGACCCAGGGGGCACTGAAGCTTTCTTT. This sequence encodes CSVDPGGTEAFF.

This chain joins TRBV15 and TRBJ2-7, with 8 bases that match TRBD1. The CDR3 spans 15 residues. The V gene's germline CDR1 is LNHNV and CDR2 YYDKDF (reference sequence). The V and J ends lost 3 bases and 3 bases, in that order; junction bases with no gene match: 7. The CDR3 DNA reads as TGTGCCACCAGCAGCCCCGGACAGGGACGCTACGAGCAGTACTTC. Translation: CATSSPGQGRYEQYF.

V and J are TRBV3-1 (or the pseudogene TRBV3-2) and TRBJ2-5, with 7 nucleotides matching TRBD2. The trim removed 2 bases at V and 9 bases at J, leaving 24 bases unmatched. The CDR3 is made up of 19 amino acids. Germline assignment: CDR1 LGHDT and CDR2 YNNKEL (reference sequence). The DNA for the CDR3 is TGTGCCAGCAGCCAATTCCCTAGCGGACCTGAATCGGTCAAGCGGGCCCAGTACTTC. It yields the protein CASSQFPSGPESVKRAQYF.

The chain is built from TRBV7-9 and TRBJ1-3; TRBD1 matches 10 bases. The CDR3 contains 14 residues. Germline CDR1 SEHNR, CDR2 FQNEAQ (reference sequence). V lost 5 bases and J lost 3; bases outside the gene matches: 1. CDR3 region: CASSGQGVGNTIYF. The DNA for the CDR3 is TGTGCCAGCAGCGGACAGGGGGTTGGAAACACCATATATTTT.

The CDR3 DNA follows: TGTGCCAGCAGCGTAGGGGCTAGCGGGAGCACAGATACGCAGTATTTT. Its protein is CASSVGASGSTDTQYF. The chain has TRBV9 and TRBJ2-3, with 8 bases lining up with TRBD2. The ends lost 0 bases at V and 0 bases at J; junction bases unmatched: 3. Germline V gives CDR1 SGDLS, CDR2 YYNGEE. There are 16 residues in the CDR3.

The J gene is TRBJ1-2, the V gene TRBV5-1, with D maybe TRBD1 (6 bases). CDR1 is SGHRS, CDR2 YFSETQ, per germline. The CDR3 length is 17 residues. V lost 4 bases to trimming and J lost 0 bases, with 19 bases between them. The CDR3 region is CASSGGRVLRANYGYTF. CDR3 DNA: TGCGCCAGCAGCGGGGGCAGGGTCCTCCGAGCTAACTATGGCTACACCTTC.

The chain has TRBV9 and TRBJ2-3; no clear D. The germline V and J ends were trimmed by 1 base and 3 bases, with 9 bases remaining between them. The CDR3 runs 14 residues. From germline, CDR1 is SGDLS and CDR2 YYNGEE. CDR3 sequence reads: CASSVLSVTDTQYF. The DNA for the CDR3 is TGTGCCAGCAGCGTATTGTCGGTTACAGATACGCAGTATTTT.

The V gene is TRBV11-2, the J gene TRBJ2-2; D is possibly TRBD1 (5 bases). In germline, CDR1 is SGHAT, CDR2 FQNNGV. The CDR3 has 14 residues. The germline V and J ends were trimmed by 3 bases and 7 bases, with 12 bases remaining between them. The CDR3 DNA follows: TGTGCCAGCAGCTTGCCTAGGGGTGTCGGGGAGCTGTTTTTT. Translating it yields CASSLPRGVGELFF.

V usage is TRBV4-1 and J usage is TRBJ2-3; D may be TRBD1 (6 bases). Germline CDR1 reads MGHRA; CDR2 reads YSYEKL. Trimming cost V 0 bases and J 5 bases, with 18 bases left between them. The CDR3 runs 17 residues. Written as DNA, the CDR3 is TGCGCCAGCAGCCAAGATGTCAGGGGAAATTTCGGAGATACGCAGTATTTT. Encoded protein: CASSQDVRGNFGDTQYF.

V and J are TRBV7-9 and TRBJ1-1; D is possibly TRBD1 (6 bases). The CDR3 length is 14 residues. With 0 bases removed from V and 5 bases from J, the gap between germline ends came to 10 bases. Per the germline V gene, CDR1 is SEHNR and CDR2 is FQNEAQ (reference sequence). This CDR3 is CASSLADRSTEAFF. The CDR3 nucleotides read TGTGCCAGCAGCTTAGCGGACAGATCGACTGAAGCTTTCTTT.